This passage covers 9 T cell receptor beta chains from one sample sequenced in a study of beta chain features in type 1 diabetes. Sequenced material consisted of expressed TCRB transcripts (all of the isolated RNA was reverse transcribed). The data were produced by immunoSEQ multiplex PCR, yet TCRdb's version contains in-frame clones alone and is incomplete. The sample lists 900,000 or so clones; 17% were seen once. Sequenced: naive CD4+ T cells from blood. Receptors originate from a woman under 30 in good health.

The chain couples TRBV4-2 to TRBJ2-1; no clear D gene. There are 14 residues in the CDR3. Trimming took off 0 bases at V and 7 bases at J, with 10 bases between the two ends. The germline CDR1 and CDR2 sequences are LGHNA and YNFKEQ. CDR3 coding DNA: TGTGCCAGCAGCCAAGATGGGCTTTCTAATGAGCAGTTCTTC. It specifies CASSQDGLSNEQFF.

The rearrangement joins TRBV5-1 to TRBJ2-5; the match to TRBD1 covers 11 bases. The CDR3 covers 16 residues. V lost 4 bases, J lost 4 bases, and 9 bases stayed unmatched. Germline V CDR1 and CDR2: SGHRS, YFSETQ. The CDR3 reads CASSTFGQGAGETQYF. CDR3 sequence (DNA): TGCGCCAGCAGCACTTTTGGACAGGGGGCTGGAGAGACCCAGTACTTC. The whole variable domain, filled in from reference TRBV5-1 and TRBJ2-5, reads KAGVTQTPRYLIKTRGQQVTLSCSPISGHRSVSWYQQTPGQGLQFLFEYFSETQRNKGNFPGRFSGRQFSNSRSEMNVSTLELGDSALYLCASSTFGQGAGETQYFGPGTRLLVL.

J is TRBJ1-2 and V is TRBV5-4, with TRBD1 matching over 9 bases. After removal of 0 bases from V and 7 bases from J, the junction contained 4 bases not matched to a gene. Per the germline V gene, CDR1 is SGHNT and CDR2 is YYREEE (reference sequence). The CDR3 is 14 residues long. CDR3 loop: CASSLGQGGSGYTF. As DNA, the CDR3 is TGTGCCAGCAGCTTGGGACAGGGGGGATCTGGCTACACCTTC.

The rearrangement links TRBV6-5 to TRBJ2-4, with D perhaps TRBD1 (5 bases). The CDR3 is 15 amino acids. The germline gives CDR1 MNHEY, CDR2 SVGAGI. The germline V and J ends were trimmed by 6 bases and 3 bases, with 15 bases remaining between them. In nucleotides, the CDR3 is TGTGCCAGCAGAAAAGGGGTGCTTGGCAAAAACATTCAGTACTTC. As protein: CASRKGVLGKNIQYF.

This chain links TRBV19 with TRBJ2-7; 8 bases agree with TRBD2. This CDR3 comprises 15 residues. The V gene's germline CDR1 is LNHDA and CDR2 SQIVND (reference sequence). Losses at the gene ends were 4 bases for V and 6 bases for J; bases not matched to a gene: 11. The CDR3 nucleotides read TGTGCCAGTAGTACCTCCGCCGGACTAGCAGGCGAGCAGTACTTC. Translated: CASSTSAGLAGEQYF.

Here the CDR3 reads CASSKDSTDYEQYF. CDR3 DNA: TGCGCCAGCAGCAAGGACAGTACCGACTACGAGCAGTACTTC. The V gene is TRBV5-1, the J gene TRBJ2-7; possible D gene TRBD1, 6 bases. The germline CDR1 and CDR2 sequences are SGHRS and YFSETQ. The CDR3 runs to 14 residues. The V end was cut by 4 bases, the J end by 3 bases, with 14 bases between.

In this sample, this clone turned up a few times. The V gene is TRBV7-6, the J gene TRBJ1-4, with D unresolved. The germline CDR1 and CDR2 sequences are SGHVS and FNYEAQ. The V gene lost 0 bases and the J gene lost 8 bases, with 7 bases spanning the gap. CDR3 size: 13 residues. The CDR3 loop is CASSLAPFEKLFF. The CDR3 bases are TGTGCCAGCAGCTTAGCTCCATTCGAAAAACTGTTTTTT.

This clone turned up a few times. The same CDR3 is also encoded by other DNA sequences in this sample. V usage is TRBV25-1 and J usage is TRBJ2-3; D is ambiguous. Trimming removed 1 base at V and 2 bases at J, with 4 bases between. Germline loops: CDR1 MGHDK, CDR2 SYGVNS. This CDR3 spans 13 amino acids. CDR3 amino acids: CASSESNTDTQYF. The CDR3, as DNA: TGTGCCAGCAGTGAATCTAACACAGATACGCAGTATTTT.

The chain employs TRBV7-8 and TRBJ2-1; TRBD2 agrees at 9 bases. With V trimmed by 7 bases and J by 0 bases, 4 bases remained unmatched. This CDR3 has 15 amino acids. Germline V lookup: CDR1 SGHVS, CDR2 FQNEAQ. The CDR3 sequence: CASTVSGSSYNEQFF. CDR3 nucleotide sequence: TGTGCCAGCACCGTTAGCGGGAGCTCCTACAATGAGCAGTTCTTC.